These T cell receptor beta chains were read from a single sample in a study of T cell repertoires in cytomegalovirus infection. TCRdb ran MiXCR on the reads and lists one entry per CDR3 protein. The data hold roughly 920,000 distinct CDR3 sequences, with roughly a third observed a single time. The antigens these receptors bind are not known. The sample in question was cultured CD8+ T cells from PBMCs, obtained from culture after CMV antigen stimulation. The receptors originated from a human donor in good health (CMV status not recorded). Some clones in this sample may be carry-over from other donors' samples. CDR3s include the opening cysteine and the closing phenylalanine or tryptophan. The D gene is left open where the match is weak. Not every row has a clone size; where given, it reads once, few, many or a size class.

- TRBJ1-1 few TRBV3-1 CASSQVRHNTEAFF TGTGCCAGCAGCCAAGTAAGACATAACACTGAAGCTTTCTTT
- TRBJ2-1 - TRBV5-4 CASSFTIYNEQFF TGTGCCAGCAGCTTCACTATTTACAATGAGCAGTTCTTC
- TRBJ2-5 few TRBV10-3 CAISGAEGDQETQYF TGTGCCATCAGTGGGGCGGAGGGAGACCAAGAGACCCAGTACTTC
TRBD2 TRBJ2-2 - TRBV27 CASSLTGGPSGELFF TGTGCCAGCAGTTTAACGGGGGGGCCCTCCGGGGAGCTGTTTTTT
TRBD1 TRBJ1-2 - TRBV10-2 CASRKDRKVNYGYTF TGCGCCAGCAGGAAGGACAGGAAAGTTAACTATGGCTACACCTTC
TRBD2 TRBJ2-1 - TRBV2 CATRGGPNEQFF TGTGCCACCCGGGGGGGGCCCAATGAGCAGTTCTTC
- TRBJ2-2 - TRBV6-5 CASRLRGGSTGELFF TGTGCCAGCAGACTCCGAGGGGGGAGTACCGGGGAGCTGTTTTTT
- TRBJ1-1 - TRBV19 CASSIKGSYTEAFF TGTGCCAGTAGTATAAAGGGCAGCTACACTGAAGCTTTCTTT
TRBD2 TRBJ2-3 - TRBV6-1 CASSDRGLAGYTQYF TGTGCCAGCAGTGATAGAGGACTAGCGGGTTATACGCAGTATTTT
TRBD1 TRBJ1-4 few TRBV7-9 CASSVGTDKLFF TGTGCCAGCAGCGTGGGGACAGACAAACTGTTTTTT
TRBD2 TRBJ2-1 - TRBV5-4 CASSDTSGGYNEQFF TGTGCCAGCAGCGATACTAGCGGGGGGTACAATGAGCAGTTCTTC
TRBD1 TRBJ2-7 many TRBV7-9 CASSPPGQGYEQYF TGTGCCAGCAGCCCGCCGGGACAGGGGTACGAGCAGTACTTC
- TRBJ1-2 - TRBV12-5 CASGLPRGYTF TGTGCTAGTGGTTTGCCTAGGGGCTACACCTTC
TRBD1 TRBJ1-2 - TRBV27 CASSATGGAGGYTF TGTGCCAGCAGCGCCACAGGGGGCGCAGGGGGCTACACCTTC
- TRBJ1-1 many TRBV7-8 CASSLDAGTSTEAFF TGTGCCAGCAGCTTAGATGCAGGGACGAGCACTGAAGCTTTCTTT
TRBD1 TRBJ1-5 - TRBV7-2 CASSLEGFPGTGVPGNQPQHF TGTGCCAGCAGCTTAGAAGGTTTCCCCGGGACAGGGGTCCCGGGGAATCAGCCCCAGCATTTT
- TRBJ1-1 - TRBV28 CASRGVMNTEAFF TGTGCCAGCAGAGGGGTCATGAACACTGAAGCTTTCTTT
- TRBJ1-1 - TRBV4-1 CASSQLAEGRNTEAFF TGCGCCAGCAGCCAGCTGGCGGAGGGCCGGAACACTGAAGCTTTCTTT
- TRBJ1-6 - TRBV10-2 CASSERTSNSPLHF TGCGCCAGCAGTGAGAGGACAAGCAATTCACCCCTCCACTTT
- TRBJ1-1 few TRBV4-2 CASSQDREWDTEAFF TGTGCCAGCAGCCAAGACAGGGAGTGGGACACTGAAGCTTTCTTT
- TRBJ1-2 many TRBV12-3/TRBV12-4 CASSSQIGGSHGYTF TGTGCCAGCAGTTCTCAGATCGGGGGCTCCCATGGCTACACCTTC
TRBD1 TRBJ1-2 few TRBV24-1 CATSARGPRYGYTF TGTGCCACCAGTGCGAGGGGGCCCCGGTACGGCTACACCTTC
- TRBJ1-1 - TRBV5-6 CANRRYRVTEAFF TGTGCCAACAGACGGTACAGGGTCACTGAAGCTTTCTTT
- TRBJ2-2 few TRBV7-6 CASSEGGLTGELFF TGTGCCAGCAGTGAGGGGGGCCTCACCGGGGAGCTGTTTTTT
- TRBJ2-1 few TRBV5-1 CASSGRDNPEQFF TGCGCCAGCAGCGGCCGGGACAACCCTGAGCAGTTCTTC
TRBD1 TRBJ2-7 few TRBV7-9 CASSGPGTGGVYEQYF TGTGCCAGCAGCGGCCCCGGGACAGGGGGCGTTTACGAGCAGTACTTC